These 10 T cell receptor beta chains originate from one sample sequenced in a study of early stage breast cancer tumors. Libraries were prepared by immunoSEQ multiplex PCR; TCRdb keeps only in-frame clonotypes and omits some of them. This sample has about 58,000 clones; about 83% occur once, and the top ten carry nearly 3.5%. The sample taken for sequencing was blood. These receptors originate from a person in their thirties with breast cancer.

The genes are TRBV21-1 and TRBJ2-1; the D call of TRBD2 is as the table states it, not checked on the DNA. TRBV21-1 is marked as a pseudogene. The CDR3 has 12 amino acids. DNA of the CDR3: TGTGCCAGCAGCAAAACCGCAAATAGGCAGTTCTTC. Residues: CASSKTANRQFF.

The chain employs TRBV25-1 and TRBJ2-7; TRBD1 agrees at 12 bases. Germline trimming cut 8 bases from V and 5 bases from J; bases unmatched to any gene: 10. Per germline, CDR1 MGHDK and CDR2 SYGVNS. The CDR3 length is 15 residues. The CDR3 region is CASAYPGQGAHEQYF. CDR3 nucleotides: TGTGCCAGCGCCTACCCGGGACAGGGGGCCCACGAGCAGTACTTC.

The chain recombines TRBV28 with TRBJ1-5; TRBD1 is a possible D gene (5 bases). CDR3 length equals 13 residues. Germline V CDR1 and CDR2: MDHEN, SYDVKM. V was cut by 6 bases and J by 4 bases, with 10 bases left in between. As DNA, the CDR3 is TGTGCCAGCAGATGGGGCGAGAATCAGCCCCAGCATTTT. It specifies CASRWGENQPQHF.

The CDR3 DNA sequence: TGTGCCAGCAGCTTTCGGAGTCAGCCCCAGCATTTT. The encoded protein is CASSFRSQPQHF. The rearrangement uses TRBV5-8 and TRBJ1-5; D unclear. CDR1 and CDR2 from the germline V gene are SGHTS and YDEGEE. V was clipped by 2 bases and J by 6 bases, with 6 bases between them. The CDR3 sequence is 12 residues long.

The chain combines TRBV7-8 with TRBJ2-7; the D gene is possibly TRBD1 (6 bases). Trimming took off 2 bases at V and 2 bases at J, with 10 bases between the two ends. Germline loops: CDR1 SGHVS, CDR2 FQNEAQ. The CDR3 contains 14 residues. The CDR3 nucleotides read TGTGCCAGCAGCTTAATACAGGGAGCCTACGAGCAGTACTTC. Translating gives CASSLIQGAYEQYF.

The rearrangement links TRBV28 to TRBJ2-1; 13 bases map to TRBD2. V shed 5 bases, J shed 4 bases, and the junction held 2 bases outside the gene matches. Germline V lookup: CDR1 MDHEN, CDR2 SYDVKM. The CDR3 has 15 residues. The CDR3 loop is CASSPLAGGYNEQFF. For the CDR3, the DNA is TGTGCCAGCAGTCCACTAGCGGGAGGGTACAATGAGCAGTTCTTC. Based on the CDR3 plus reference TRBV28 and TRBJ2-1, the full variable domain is DVKVTQSSRYLVKRTGEKVFLECVQDMDHENMFWYRQDPGLGLRLIYFSYDVKMKEKGDIPEGYSVSREKKERFSLILESASTNQTSMYLCASSPLAGGYNEQFFGPGTRLTVL.

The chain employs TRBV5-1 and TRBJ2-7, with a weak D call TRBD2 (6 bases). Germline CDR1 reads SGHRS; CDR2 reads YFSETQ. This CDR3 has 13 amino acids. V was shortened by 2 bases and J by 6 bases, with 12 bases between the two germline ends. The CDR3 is CASSLYLASEQYF. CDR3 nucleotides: TGCGCCAGCAGCTTATATCTAGCGTCCGAGCAGTACTTC.

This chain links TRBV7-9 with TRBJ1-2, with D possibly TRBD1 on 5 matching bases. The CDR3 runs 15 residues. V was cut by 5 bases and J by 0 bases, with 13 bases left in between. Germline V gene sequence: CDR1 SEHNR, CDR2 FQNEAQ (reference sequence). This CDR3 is CASSPGLRANYGYTF. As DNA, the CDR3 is TGTGCCAGCAGCCCGGGACTGAGAGCTAACTATGGCTACACCTTC.

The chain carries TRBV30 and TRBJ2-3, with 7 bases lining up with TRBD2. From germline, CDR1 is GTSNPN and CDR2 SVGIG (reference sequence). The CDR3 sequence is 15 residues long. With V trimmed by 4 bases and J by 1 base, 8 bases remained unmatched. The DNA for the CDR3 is TGTGCCTGGAACCTTGGACTAGGTCGCACAGATACGCAGTATTTT. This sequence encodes CAWNLGLGRTDTQYF. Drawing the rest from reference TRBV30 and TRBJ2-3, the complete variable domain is SQTIHQWPATLVQPVGSPLSLECTVEGTSNPNLYWYRQAAGRGLQLLFYSVGIGQISSEVPQNLSASRPQDRQFILSSKKLLLSDSGFYLCAWNLGLGRTDTQYFGPGTRLTVL.

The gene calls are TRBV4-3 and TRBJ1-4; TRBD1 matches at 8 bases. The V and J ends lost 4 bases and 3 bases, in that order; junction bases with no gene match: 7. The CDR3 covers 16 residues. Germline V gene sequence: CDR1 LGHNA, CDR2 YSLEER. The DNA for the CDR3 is TGCGCCAGCAGCCGAGGGACGGGACAGGCTAATGAAAAACTGTTTTTT. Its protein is CASSRGTGQANEKLFF.